There are many counts of the clone carrying this TCR beta chain. What it recognizes is unknown. V lost 3 bases and J lost 7, with 15 bases in between. The CDR3 runs 14 residues. The entry originates in a study of T cells after yellow fever vaccination. The study's findings and limits: By day 5 rather than day 15, the secondary response had peaked, though it was weaker.

Using its own MiXCR run on the 5' RACE reads, TCRdb lists one record per CDR3 protein. The sample has around 230,000 distinct CDR3 sequences, roughly 6.3% seen once. The sequence was collected from a man aged 30 to 45 who received the YFV17D yellow fever vaccine. The J gene is TRBJ2-5, the V gene TRBV12-3 or TRBV12-4, with a weak D call TRBD2 (7 bases). Sequenced material: CD4+ T cells sorted from PBMCs, taken on the day of the yellow fever booster vaccination. Written as DNA, the CDR3 is TGTGCCAGCAGTTTGGGGGGGGCCAGGGGGACCCAGTACTTC. Translating gives CASSLGGARGTQYF.